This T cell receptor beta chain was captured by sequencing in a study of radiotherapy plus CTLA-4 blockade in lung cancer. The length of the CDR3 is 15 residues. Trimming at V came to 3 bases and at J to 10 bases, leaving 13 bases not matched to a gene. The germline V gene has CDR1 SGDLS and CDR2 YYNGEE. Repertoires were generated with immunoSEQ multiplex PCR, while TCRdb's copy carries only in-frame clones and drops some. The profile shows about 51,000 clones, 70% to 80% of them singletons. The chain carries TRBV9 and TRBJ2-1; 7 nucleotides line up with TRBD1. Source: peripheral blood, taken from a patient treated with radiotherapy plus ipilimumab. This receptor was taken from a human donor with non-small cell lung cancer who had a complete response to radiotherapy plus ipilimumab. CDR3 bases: TGTGCCAGCAGCGGCGGCACAGGGGCCCTCCGGGAGCAGTTCTTC. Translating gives CASSGGTGALREQFF.